This is a list of T cell receptor beta chains from one sample in a study of radiotherapy plus CTLA-4 blockade in lung cancer. Generated by immunoSEQ multiplex PCR, the TCRdb table keeps only in-frame clones and is missing some. The top ten hold about 6.1% of the sample, which has 50,000 to 65,000 clones, approximately 84% seen once. The sample was peripheral blood, taken from a patient treated with radiotherapy plus ipilimumab. These receptor sequences come from a human donor with non-small cell lung cancer whose response to radiotherapy plus ipilimumab could not be evaluated. Each CDR3 is given with its conserved first and last residue. The order of the fields is D gene, CDR3 length, J gene, V gene, CDR3 protein. D genes are given only for firm matches.

d_call: TRBD1
cdr3_length: 16
j_call: TRBJ2-1
v_call: TRBV30
cdr3_aa: CAWSVPNRGPYNEQFF

d_call: TRBD1
cdr3_length: 16
j_call: TRBJ2-5
v_call: TRBV6-5
cdr3_aa: CASSYSRGSGQETQYF

d_call: TRBD1
cdr3_length: 13
j_call: TRBJ2-7
v_call: TRBV2
cdr3_aa: CASSRTGRGEQYF

d_call: -
cdr3_length: 14
j_call: TRBJ1-4
v_call: TRBV7-2
cdr3_aa: CASSSPGHTEKLFF

d_call: -
cdr3_length: 13
j_call: TRBJ2-3
v_call: TRBV6-6
cdr3_aa: CASRSTPPDTQYF

d_call: -
cdr3_length: 14
j_call: TRBJ1-2
v_call: TRBV6-4
cdr3_aa: CASSDVFGAGGYTF

d_call: -
cdr3_length: 14
j_call: TRBJ1-4
v_call: TRBV5-6
cdr3_aa: CASSLGHVNEKLFF

d_call: TRBD2
cdr3_length: 16
j_call: TRBJ2-3
v_call: TRBV4-1
cdr3_aa: CASSQGLAGGTDTQYF

d_call: -
cdr3_length: 15
j_call: TRBJ2-2
v_call: TRBV9
cdr3_aa: CASSVRDPNTGELFF

d_call: -
cdr3_length: 13
j_call: TRBJ2-6
v_call: TRBV7-9
cdr3_aa: CASSLDWANVLTF

d_call: TRBD1
cdr3_length: 16
j_call: TRBJ2-3
v_call: TRBV7-2
cdr3_aa: CASSLSGTGHTDTQYF

d_call: -
cdr3_length: 15
j_call: TRBJ2-3
v_call: TRBV7-6
cdr3_aa: CASSLAGAATNTQYF

d_call: -
cdr3_length: 14
j_call: TRBJ1-2
v_call: TRBV4-3
cdr3_aa: CASSQAGALYGYTF

d_call: -
cdr3_length: 15
j_call: TRBJ1-6
v_call: TRBV19
cdr3_aa: CASTQGFTYNSPLHF

d_call: -
cdr3_length: 14
j_call: TRBJ2-7
v_call: TRBV7-2
cdr3_aa: CASSLGRGAYEQYF

d_call: -
cdr3_length: 12
j_call: TRBJ2-7
v_call: TRBV25-1
cdr3_aa: CASSESFYEQYF

d_call: TRBD1
cdr3_length: 14
j_call: TRBJ2-3
v_call: TRBV29-1
cdr3_aa: CSVGGQSSTDTQYF

d_call: TRBD2
cdr3_length: 15
j_call: TRBJ2-3
v_call: TRBV27
cdr3_aa: CASRQLAGGGDTQYF

d_call: -
cdr3_length: 9
j_call: TRBJ2-3
v_call: TRBV11-2
cdr3_aa: CASRSIVNF

d_call: -
cdr3_length: 15
j_call: TRBJ1-2
v_call: TRBV5-4
cdr3_aa: CASSLVIGPEYGYTF

d_call: TRBD2
cdr3_length: 15
j_call: TRBJ2-5
v_call: TRBV4-3
cdr3_aa: CASSQGPLRGETQYF

d_call: TRBD1
cdr3_length: 14
j_call: TRBJ1-5
v_call: TRBV4-1
cdr3_aa: CASSRRQGNQPQHF

d_call: TRBD1
cdr3_length: 17
j_call: TRBJ2-7
v_call: TRBV4-3
cdr3_aa: CASSQEGTGPPSYEQYF

d_call: -
cdr3_length: 13
j_call: TRBJ1-2
v_call: TRBV6-5
cdr3_aa: CASIKTGSYGYTF

d_call: -
cdr3_length: 15
j_call: TRBJ1-4
v_call: TRBV4-3
cdr3_aa: CASSHNDRRNEKLFF

d_call: TRBD2
cdr3_length: 15
j_call: TRBJ2-7
v_call: TRBV7-2
cdr3_aa: CASSFSGGPAYEQYF

d_call: -
cdr3_length: 22
j_call: TRBJ1-2
v_call: TRBV21-1
cdr3_aa: CASSLNPRKPSKGSRQIYGYTF

d_call: TRBD1
cdr3_length: 14
j_call: TRBJ1-4
v_call: TRBV30
cdr3_aa: CAWSVRQGARKLFF

d_call: TRBD1
cdr3_length: 15
j_call: TRBJ1-5
v_call: TRBV19
cdr3_aa: CASRSTGGSNQPQHF

d_call: -
cdr3_length: 15
j_call: TRBJ2-5
v_call: TRBV15
cdr3_aa: CATSSAWAVLQTQYF

d_call: -
cdr3_length: 14
j_call: TRBJ1-2
v_call: TRBV6-6
cdr3_aa: CASQRRAVEGGYTF

d_call: -
cdr3_length: 14
j_call: TRBJ1-2
v_call: TRBV7-2
cdr3_aa: CASSLVGGSYGYTF

d_call: TRBD1
cdr3_length: 14
j_call: TRBJ2-3
v_call: TRBV19
cdr3_aa: CATQPGQGADTQYF

d_call: -
cdr3_length: 17
j_call: TRBJ2-3
v_call: TRBV14
cdr3_aa: CASSQDRGLLRTDTQYF

d_call: -
cdr3_length: 11
j_call: TRBJ2-7
v_call: TRBV6-5
cdr3_aa: CASEDGQSQYF

d_call: -
cdr3_length: 15
j_call: TRBJ2-7
v_call: TRBV25-1
cdr3_aa: CASSESGVGTYEQYF